One sample yielded the 26 T cell receptor beta chains listed below, sequenced in a study of blood T cell repertoires in COVID-19. Method: immunoSEQ multiplex PCR; TCRdb's copy keeps in-frame clones and lacks some. This table holds 50,000 or so clones, roughly 87% found once. Input material: peripheral blood. Receptors originate from a man aged 60 to 69 with active COVID-19.

The V call is TRBV6-5, the J call TRBJ2-1, with 8 bases identical to TRBD1. From germline, CDR1 is MNHEY and CDR2 SVGAGI. V shed 4 bases and J 0 bases; nucleotides not matched to a gene: 2. The CDR3 length is 15 residues. In DNA, the CDR3 is TGTGCCAGCAGTTCCGGGACAGGCTCCTACAATGAGCAGTTCTTC. Residues: CASSSGTGSYNEQFF.

V usage is TRBV7-3 and J usage is TRBJ2-3, with TRBD2 identical over 10 bases. J lost 10 bases, V lost 5 bases, and 12 bases had no gene match. This CDR3 contains 15 residues. From germline, CDR1 is SGHTA and CDR2 FQGTGA. The DNA of the CDR3 is TGTGCCAGCAGCCCCCAGGTAGCGGGGGGTCAGCCGCAGTATTTT. Encoded protein: CASSPQVAGGQPQYF. Variable domain in full (rest from reference TRBV7-3 and TRBJ2-3): GAGVSQTPSNKVTEKGKYVELRCDPISGHTALYWYRQSLGQGPEFLIYFQGTGAADDSGLPNDRFFAVRPEGSVSTLKIQRTERGDSAVYLCASSPQVAGGQPQYFGPGTRLTVL.

The chain links TRBV7-9 to TRBJ2-1; 7 nucleotides line up with TRBD1. Trimming cost V 3 bases and J 4 bases; bases outside gene matches: 9. Germline CDR1 is SEHNR and CDR2 is FQNEAQ (reference sequence). The CDR3 contains 16 residues. The CDR3 spells CASSFYGTDVYNEQFF. The CDR3 DNA is TGTGCCAGCAGCTTTTACGGGACAGACGTTTACAATGAGCAGTTCTTC.

J is TRBJ2-1 and V is TRBV5-1; TRBD1 agrees at 8 bases. The CDR3 is 16 amino acids. Germline V lookup: CDR1 SGHRS, CDR2 YFSETQ. The J segment lost 0 bases and the V segment lost 3 bases, leaving 5 bases of the junction unmatched. Here the CDR3 reads CASSSQDRVSYNEQFF. The CDR3 nucleotides read TGCGCCAGCAGCTCGCAGGACAGGGTCTCCTACAATGAGCAGTTCTTC.

The chain combines TRBV19 with TRBJ1-5, with TRBD1 identical over 11 bases. Trimming took 4 bases from V and 0 from J; bases not matched to a gene: 5. From germline, CDR1 is LNHDA and CDR2 SQIVND (reference sequence). The CDR3 covers 17 residues. This CDR3 reads CASSRYGTGGSNQPQHF. CDR3 DNA sequence: TGTGCCAGTAGTAGATACGGGACAGGGGGTAGCAATCAGCCCCAGCATTTT.

The CDR3 sequence is CASSQGAGPNTGELFF. The DNA of the CDR3 is TGTGCCAGCAGCCAAGGAGCGGGACCGAACACCGGGGAGCTGTTTTTT. The gene calls are TRBV9 and TRBJ2-2; 7 bases are a match to TRBD2. The CDR3 contains 16 residues. V was clipped by 4 bases and J by 0 bases; unmatched bases: 6. The germline CDR1 and CDR2 sequences are SGDLS and YYNGEE.

This chain connects TRBV7-8 to TRBJ1-1, with D uncertain. This CDR3 comprises 14 residues. The V gene lost 5 bases and the J gene lost 1 base, with 11 bases spanning the gap. Germline V lookup: CDR1 SGHVS, CDR2 FQNEAQ. CDR3 protein: CASSPGPQNTEAFF. CDR3 in DNA: TGTGCCAGCAGCCCAGGTCCTCAGAACACTGAAGCTTTCTTT.

The genes are TRBV19 and TRBJ2-7; tentative D call: TRBD2 (6 bases). The germline V and J ends were trimmed by 1 base and 1 base, with 8 bases remaining between them. CDR1 and CDR2 (germline): LNHDA, SQIVND (reference sequence). The CDR3 covers 14 residues. This CDR3 is CASSIAGVSYEQYF. The CDR3 nucleotides are TGTGCCAGTAGTATAGCGGGGGTTTCCTACGAGCAGTACTTC.

The chain combines TRBV2 with TRBJ2-3; 8 bases are shared with TRBD2. CDR1 SNHLY and CDR2 FYNNEI come from the germline V gene. V shed 4 bases and J 2 bases; nucleotides not matched to a gene: 11. The CDR3 loop spans 17 amino acids. In DNA form, the CDR3 reads TGTGCCAGCAGTGCGCGGGGATGGCGGGGGGACACAGATACGCAGTATTTT. Its protein is CASSARGWRGDTDTQYF.

The chain links TRBV7-6 to TRBJ2-1, with D unresolved. Trimming pared 6 bases from V and 0 bases from J, leaving 15 bases between. This CDR3 region has 16 residues. CDR1 and CDR2 (germline): SGHVS, FNYEAQ. This CDR3 reads CASSQGLYSSYNEQFF. The CDR3 nucleotides are TGTGCCAGCAGTCAAGGCTTATACAGCTCCTACAATGAGCAGTTCTTC.

The chain has TRBV27 and TRBJ1-4; 9 nucleotides line up with TRBD1. The ends lost 5 bases at V and 7 bases at J; junction bases unmatched: 11. The CDR3 has 16 amino acids. Looked up from germline, CDR1 is MNHEY and CDR2 is SMNVEV (reference sequence). In DNA form, the CDR3 reads TGTGCCAGCAGTACGTACTCGGGACAGGGCTTTGAAAAACTGTTTTTT. The encoded protein is CASSTYSGQGFEKLFF. Supplemented by reference TRBV27 and TRBJ1-4, the full variable domain reads EAQVTQNPRYLITVTGKKLTVTCSQNMNHEYMSWYRQDPGLGLRQIYYSMNVEVTDKGDVPEGYKVSRKEKRNFPLILESPSPNQTSLYFCASSTYSGQGFEKLFFGSGTQLSVL.

This clone has a handful of counts. The V and J genes are TRBV19 and TRBJ1-1; D may be TRBD1 (6 bases). The germline CDR1 and CDR2 sequences are LNHDA and SQIVND (reference sequence). Trimming pared 3 bases from V and 2 bases from J, leaving 13 bases between. The CDR3 has 15 amino acids. CDR3 sequence reads: CASSISGELNTEAFF. The CDR3 DNA is TGTGCCAGTAGTATCTCAGGGGAGCTTAACACTGAAGCTTTCTTT.

The chain joins TRBV7-9 to TRBJ1-1; no reliable D call. The V and J ends lost 1 base and 7 bases respectively, with 4 bases between them. Germline CDR1 reads SEHNR; CDR2 reads FQNEAQ (reference sequence). The CDR3 length is 11 residues. CDR3 sequence: CASSLVREAFF. CDR3 DNA: TGTGCCAGCAGCTTAGTGCGTGAAGCTTTCTTT.

The table lists this clone with a few counts. The rearrangement uses TRBV6-5 and TRBJ2-7, with TRBD1 identical over 8 bases. The V segment lost 5 bases and the J segment 3 bases; nucleotides outside the gene matches: 3. Germline V gene lookup returns CDR1 MNHEY and CDR2 SVGAGI. This CDR3 has 13 amino acids. CDR3 sequence reads: CASSPDRVYEQYF. Written as DNA, the CDR3 is TGTGCCAGCAGTCCGGACAGGGTCTACGAGCAGTACTTC.

The genes are TRBV27 and TRBJ2-2; D is possibly TRBD2 (5 bases). The CDR3 loop spans 14 amino acids. Trimming took 7 bases from V and 1 from J, leaving 10 bases between them. Germline-derived CDR1 and CDR2 are MNHEY and SMNVEV (reference sequence). DNA for the CDR3: TGTGCCAGCAAAGCCGGGGAGAACACCGGGGAGCTGTTTTTT. Protein sequence: CASKAGENTGELFF.

The genes are TRBV7-3 and TRBJ1-2; TRBD1 matches 8 bases. Trimming at V came to 1 base and at J to 7 bases, leaving 2 bases not matched to a gene. This CDR3 is 13 amino acids long. Germline V gives CDR1 SGHTA, CDR2 FQGTGA. This CDR3 reads CASSLSTGGGYTF. CDR3 sequence (DNA): TGTGCCAGCAGCTTAAGCACAGGGGGTGGCTACACCTTC.

This clone has just a few counts. CDR3 bases: TGTGCCAGCAACCTCGGGGGACAGGGCCACGAGCAGTACTTC. Translated: CASNLGGQGHEQYF. This chain joins TRBV27 and TRBJ2-7; TRBD1 matches at 9 bases. With V trimmed by 7 bases and J by 5 bases, 9 bases remained unmatched. CDR3 length: 14 residues. CDR1 and CDR2 from the germline V gene are MNHEY and SMNVEV (reference sequence).

V is TRBV27 and J is TRBJ1-5, with D hard to call. V lost 3 bases and J 0 bases, leaving 3 bases between the germline ends. The CDR3 extends over 13 amino acids. Germline CDR1 reads MNHEY; CDR2 reads SMNVEV (reference sequence). CDR3 in amino acids: CASSLSSNQPQHF. The CDR3, as DNA: TGTGCCAGCAGTTTGAGTAGCAATCAGCCCCAGCATTTT.

This clone is termed medium-sized. The genes are TRBV7-9 and TRBJ1-5; 7 positions match TRBD1. Per germline, CDR1 SEHNR and CDR2 FQNEAQ (reference sequence). The V gene end was trimmed by 4 bases and the J gene end by 4 bases; junction bases not matched to a gene: 16. This CDR3 comprises 18 residues. The CDR3 here is CASSSGNTLQGLNQPQHF. The CDR3 DNA reads as TGTGCCAGCAGCTCCGGTAACACCCTACAGGGGTTAAATCAGCCCCAGCATTTT.

The sample holds a few counts of this clone. The rearrangement links TRBV28 to TRBJ2-7, with 8 bases fitting TRBD1. This CDR3 has 16 residues. V was pared by 4 bases and J by 6 bases, with 14 bases of the junction left unmatched. CDR1 is MDHEN, CDR2 SYDVKM, per germline. The DNA for the CDR3 is TGTGCCAGCAGTTCCCCCCAGCTGGACAGGGATCTCGAGCAGTACTTC. Translation: CASSSPQLDRDLEQYF.

The V gene is TRBV2, the J gene TRBJ2-1; 10 nucleotides match TRBD2. J was trimmed by 9 bases and V by 6 bases; bases with no gene match: 5. The CDR3 covers 13 residues. The germline CDR1 and CDR2 sequences are SNHLY and FYNNEI. The CDR3 DNA reads as TGTGCCAGCAGAGGACTAGCGGTCAGTGAGCAGTTCTTC. It is translated as CASRGLAVSEQFF.

This chain connects TRBV27 to TRBJ1-5, with 8 bases aligning to TRBD1. The V gene's germline CDR1 is MNHEY and CDR2 SMNVEV (reference sequence). The CDR3 spans 15 residues. V shed 5 bases and J 2 bases; nucleotides not matched to a gene: 5. CDR3 loop: CASSQSTGGNQPQHF. CDR3 in DNA: TGTGCCAGCAGTCAATCGACAGGGGGCAATCAGCCCCAGCATTTT.

This rearrangement joins TRBV10-3 to TRBJ2-5, with 13 bases identical to TRBD2. V trimming: 2 bases; J trimming: 1 base; junction bases outside the gene matches: 1. Looked up from germline, CDR1 is ENHRY and CDR2 is SYGVKD. The CDR3 length is 16 residues. CDR3 sequence: CAISEGLAGAQETQYF. CDR3 bases: TGTGCCATCAGTGAGGGACTAGCGGGGGCCCAAGAGACCCAGTACTTC.

This chain uses TRBV9 with TRBJ2-7, with D possibly TRBD2 on 6 matching bases. From germline, CDR1 is SGDLS and CDR2 YYNGEE. The V gene lost 4 bases and the J gene lost 5 bases, with 16 bases spanning the gap. This CDR3 is 14 amino acids long. The CDR3 protein is CASSPTLDYHEQYF. The CDR3 bases are TGTGCCAGCAGCCCCACTCTGGACTATCACGAGCAGTACTTC.

This clone was seen a single time. The CDR3 DNA follows: TGTGCCAGCAGCTCCCCTTCCGGGACTGAAGCTTTCTTT. Protein: CASSSPSGTEAFF. The genes are TRBV25-1 and TRBJ1-1; no firm D call. Germline V gene sequence: CDR1 MGHDK, CDR2 SYGVNS. The CDR3 spans 13 residues. V dropped 6 bases and J dropped 5 bases, with 13 bases sitting between them.

This chain connects TRBV28 to TRBJ2-7, with D tentatively TRBD1 (5 bases). Per the germline V gene, CDR1 is MDHEN and CDR2 is SYDVKM. Trimming took off 5 bases at V and 4 bases at J, with 21 bases between the two ends. CDR3 length: 16 residues. CDR3 in DNA: TGTGCCAGCAGTACCCTCCTGGTGGGCAGGGCTTACGAGCAGTACTTC. This translates into CASSTLLVGRAYEQYF.